Each of the 23 T cell receptor beta chains below was sequenced from the same sample in a study of OX40 agonist ivuxolimab in advanced cancers. Only in-frame clones appear in the TCRdb table, and some are missing; sequencing was by immunoSEQ multiplex PCR. The sample records 65,000 to 95,000 clones, around 87% being singletons. Sequenced material: CD4+ or CD8+ T cells sorted from blood, taken in a trial of the OX40 agonist ivuxolimab. The origin of the receptors is an adult with an advanced solid tumor such as melanoma, head and neck, liver or kidney cancer.

This sequence joins TRBV5-8 and TRBJ2-2; D is undetermined. The CDR3 is made up of 17 amino acids. Germline CDR1 reads SGHTS; CDR2 reads YDEGEE. Trimming took off 0 bases at V and 0 bases at J, with 12 bases between the two ends. The chain's CDR3 is CASSLVQVLSNTGELFF. CDR3 in DNA: TGTGCCAGCAGCTTGGTTCAGGTCCTTTCGAACACCGGGGAGCTGTTTTTT.

This chain joins TRBV28 and TRBJ1-1; unclear D gene. Germline CDR1 MDHEN, CDR2 SYDVKM. The CDR3 is made up of 12 amino acids. V was pared by 1 base and J by 7 bases, with 7 bases between. The CDR3 loop is CASSLSVSEAFF. CDR3 in DNA: TGTGCCAGCAGTTTATCGGTTAGTGAAGCTTTCTTT. The variable domain in full, completed from reference TRBV28 and TRBJ1-1, reads DVKVTQSSRYLVKRTGEKVFLECVQDMDHENMFWYRQDPGLGLRLIYFSYDVKMKEKGDIPEGYSVSREKKERFSLILESASTNQTSMYLCASSLSVSEAFFGQGTRLTVV.

V gene TRBV5-1 combines with J gene TRBJ1-6; D possibly corresponds to TRBD1 (5 bases). V dropped 4 bases and J dropped 6 bases, with 11 bases sitting between them. Germline loops: CDR1 SGHRS, CDR2 YFSETQ. This CDR3 has 14 amino acids. The DNA for the CDR3 is TGCGCCAGCAGCCCACAGGAGATTAATTCACCCCTCCACTTT. As protein: CASSPQEINSPLHF.

The genes are TRBV5-1 and TRBJ2-2; the D is unclear. V lost 5 bases to trimming and J lost 0 bases, with 11 bases between them. Looked up from germline, CDR1 is SGHRS and CDR2 is YFSETQ. CDR3 length equals 15 residues. In nucleotides, the CDR3 is TGCGCCAGCAGGGTTCAGTTCGCGAACACCGGGGAGCTGTTTTTT. It codes for CASRVQFANTGELFF.

Only a few counts were recorded for this clone. The CDR3 bases are TGTGCCAGCAGCTTAGAGGTGGGTGAAGCTTTCTTT. Its protein is CASSLEVGEAFF. The J gene is TRBJ1-1, the V gene TRBV7-3; D remains unclear. The V end lost 2 bases, the J end lost 7 bases, and 8 bases lay between the germline ends. Germline CDR1 reads SGHTA; CDR2 reads FQGTGA. The CDR3 is made up of 12 amino acids.

The chain has TRBV4-1 and TRBJ2-1; D gene uncertain. Trimming shortened V by 1 base and J by 0 bases, and 10 bases separated the two germline ends. This CDR3 is 16 amino acids long. Germline-derived CDR1 and CDR2 are MGHRA and YSYEKL. The CDR3 loop reads CASSQVDMISYNEQFF. In DNA form, the CDR3 reads TGCGCCAGCAGCCAAGTAGACATGATCTCCTACAATGAGCAGTTCTTC.

This sequence joins TRBV6-5 and TRBJ2-1, with 9 positions matching TRBD1. This CDR3 contains 15 residues. Per the germline V gene, CDR1 is MNHEY and CDR2 is SVGAGI. The V gene end was trimmed by 3 bases and the J gene end by 9 bases; junction bases not matched to a gene: 9. In DNA, the CDR3 is TGTGCCAGCAGTTATCCCGGACAGGGGCGCAGTGAGCAGTTCTTC. This translates into CASSYPGQGRSEQFF.

V is TRBV9 and J is TRBJ2-7, with 9 bases lining up with TRBD2. With 4 bases clipped from V and 5 bases from J, the junction kept 13 bases outside the gene matches. The length of the CDR3 is 16 residues. Germline V CDR1 and CDR2: SGDLS, YYNGEE. The DNA of the CDR3 is TGTGCCAGCAGCCCAAGAGACACGAGACTAGCGGACGAGCAGTACTTC. Translated, it gives CASSPRDTRLADEQYF. The full variable domain, in which reference TRBV9 and TRBJ2-7 provide the parts outside the CDR3, is DSGVTQTPKHLITATGQRVTLRCSPRSGDLSVYWYQQSLDQGLQFLIQYYNGEERAKGNILERFSAQQFPDLHSELNLSSLELGDSALYFCASSPRDTRLADEQYFGPGTRLTVT.

For this clone: The junction departs from germline at one end; a sequencing error may be responsible. At the DNA level, this CDR3 is encoded by other sequences in the same sample as well. This chain uses TRBV19 with TRBJ1-5, with unresolved D. The CDR3 totals 14 residues. The germline CDR1 and CDR2 sequences are LNHDA and SQIVND (reference sequence). The CDR3 DNA sequence: TGTGCTAGTAGTATGGGGAGAAGCAATCAGCCCCAGCATTTT. Its protein product is CASSMGRSNQPQHF. Complete variable domain (other parts from reference TRBV19 and TRBJ1-5): DGGITQSPKYLFRKEGQNVTLSCEQNLNHDAMYWYRQDPGQGLRLIYYSQIVNDFQKGDIAEGYSVSREKKESFPLTVTSAQKNPTAFYLCASSMGRSNQPQHFGDGTRLSIL.

This clone was recorded a few times. The chain has TRBV28 and TRBJ1-1; D is uncertain. Germline V lookup: CDR1 MDHEN, CDR2 SYDVKM. CDR3 size: 12 residues. The V and J ends lost 8 bases and 5 bases respectively, with 12 bases between them. This CDR3 reads CASEQAGTEAFF. CDR3 coding DNA: TGTGCCAGCGAGCAGGCCGGGACTGAAGCTTTCTTT.

This clone was seen a single time. The chain recombines TRBV29-1 with TRBJ2-2; TRBD1 aligns across 10 bases. This CDR3 spans 14 amino acids. The germline CDR1 and CDR2 sequences are SQVTM and ANQGSEA. V trimming: 7 bases; J trimming: 4 bases; junction bases outside the gene matches: 6. CDR3 coding DNA: TGCAGCGCCACCGGGACAGGGGCCACCGGGGAGCTGTTTTTT. Its protein product is CSATGTGATGELFF.

The chain is built from TRBV18 and TRBJ1-2, with TRBD1 identical over 11 bases. CDR1 and CDR2 from the germline V gene are KGHSH and LQKENI. The CDR3 length is 13 residues. Germline trimming cut 5 bases from V and 7 bases from J; bases unmatched to any gene: 3. Written as DNA, the CDR3 is TGTGCCAGCTCAGGACAGGGGGCTAGTGGCTACACCTTC. The encoded protein is CASSGQGASGYTF.

V and J are TRBV5-4 and TRBJ2-5; either TRBD1 or TRBD2 may fit D (5 bases each). The germline CDR1 and CDR2 sequences are SGHNT and YYREEE (reference sequence). The V end was cut by 4 bases, the J end by 7 bases, with 23 bases between. There are 16 residues in the CDR3. In nucleotides, the CDR3 is TGTGCCAGCAGCCCAGAGTTGAGAGGGGAAATAGCGACCCAGTACTTC. Its protein is CASSPELRGEIATQYF. Complete variable domain (other parts from reference TRBV5-4 and TRBJ2-5): ETGVTQSPTHLIKTRGQQVTLRCSSQSGHNTVSWYQQALGQGPQFIFQYYREEENGRGNFPPRFSGLQFPNYSSELNVNALELDDSALYLCASSPELRGEIATQYFGPGTRLLVL.

The gene calls are TRBV4-1 and TRBJ2-1; 8 nucleotides align to TRBD2. The CDR3 covers 17 residues. With V trimmed by 0 bases and J by 0 bases, 4 bases remained unmatched. Germline lookup yields CDR1 MGHRA and CDR2 YSYEKL. In DNA, the CDR3 is TGCGCCAGCAGCCAAGAACGCGGGGGGAGCTCCTACAATGAGCAGTTCTTC. It codes for CASSQERGGSSYNEQFF.

The rearrangement links TRBV15 to TRBJ2-3; the D gene could be TRBD1 or TRBD2 (5 bases each). The CDR3 runs 17 residues. CDR1 and CDR2 from the germline V gene are LNHNV and YYDKDF (reference sequence). Deletions cut 0 bases from V and 5 bases from J, with 18 bases between. In nucleotides, the CDR3 is TGTGCCACCAGCAGAGATCTGGCAGGGCGGGCGGGAGATACGCAGTATTTT. This gives the protein CATSRDLAGRAGDTQYF.

The chain combines TRBV27 with TRBJ1-2; tentative D call: TRBD1 (5 bases). Per germline, CDR1 MNHEY and CDR2 SMNVEV (reference sequence). This CDR3 has 14 amino acids. Trimming stripped 5 bases from V and 2 bases from J, with 12 bases between. For the CDR3, the DNA is TGTGCCAGCAGTACAGGACATACCAACTATGGCTACACCTTC. It translates to CASSTGHTNYGYTF.

The genes are TRBV6-1 and TRBJ2-7, with 9 nucleotides matching TRBD2. Germline CDR1 is MNHNS and CDR2 is SASEGT. This CDR3 has 15 residues. V was clipped by 6 bases and J by 3 bases; unmatched bases: 9. CDR3 sequence (DNA): TGTGCCAGCAGACCTTCTAGGACTAGCGTCTACGAGCAGTACTTC. Protein: CASRPSRTSVYEQYF.

The chain is built from TRBV19 and TRBJ1-5; no reliable D call. This CDR3 is built from 15 residues. Between the trimmed V and J ends, which lost 1 base and 0 bases, there was a span of 7 bases. Germline V lookup: CDR1 LNHDA, CDR2 SQIVND (reference sequence). CDR3 nucleotide sequence: TGTGCCAGTAGTATAGTCCATCATAGCAATCAGCCCCAGCATTTT. Its translation is CASSIVHHSNQPQHF. The entire variable domain, with the rest obtained from reference TRBV19 and TRBJ1-5, is as follows: DGGITQSPKYLFRKEGQNVTLSCEQNLNHDAMYWYRQDPGQGLRLIYYSQIVNDFQKGDIAEGYSVSREKKESFPLTVTSAQKNPTAFYLCASSIVHHSNQPQHFGDGTRLSIL.

This clone has only one observation. CDR3 nucleotides: TGTGCCAGCAGCTTAGAGGGTTGGGGGTATAGCAATCAGCCCCAGCATTTT. This sequence encodes CASSLEGWGYSNQPQHF. The chain carries TRBV7-2 and TRBJ1-5, with TRBD1 as a possible D gene (5 bases). Trimming stripped 1 base from V and 0 bases from J, with 13 bases between. Per germline, CDR1 SGHTA and CDR2 FQGNSA. The CDR3 has 17 amino acids.

V and J are TRBV2 and TRBJ1-2; tentatively, D is TRBD1 (6 bases). V lost 5 bases to trimming and J lost 4 bases, with 17 bases between them. From germline, CDR1 is SNHLY and CDR2 FYNNEI. This CDR3 is 15 amino acids long. The CDR3 coding sequence is TGTGCCAGCAGTTATAGGGGGTCGGGTGGCTATGGCTACACCTTC. It translates to CASSYRGSGGYGYTF.

The chain carries TRBV9 and TRBJ1-2, with 7 bases that match TRBD1. CDR1 is SGDLS and CDR2 is YYNGEE in the germline V gene. The ends lost 0 bases at V and 5 bases at J; junction bases unmatched: 7. This CDR3 is built from 15 residues. The CDR3 region has the DNA TGTGCCAGCAGCGTAGATGGGCAGGGGGATTATGGCTACACCTTC. This sequence encodes CASSVDGQGDYGYTF.

The CDR3 DNA is TGTGCCAGCAGCTCAGGGGATAGCGCGCGAAACACCGGGGAGCTGTTTTTT. It translates to CASSSGDSARNTGELFF. The chain joins TRBV11-2 to TRBJ2-2; D is perhaps TRBD1 (6 bases). The germline V gene has CDR1 SGHAT and CDR2 FQNNGV. V lost 4 bases and J lost 2, with 17 bases in between. The CDR3 length is 17 residues.

The rearrangement links TRBV21-1 to TRBJ1-5. TRBV21-1 is reported as a pseudogene. The CDR3 has 14 residues. The CDR3 spells CASSKLLGTQPQHF. As DNA, the CDR3 is TGTGCCAGCAGCAAACTTCTAGGAACCCAGCCCCAGCATTTT.